The 2 T cell receptor beta chains presented below share a single source sample, sequenced in a study of blood T cell repertoires in COVID-19. This table comes from immunoSEQ multiplex PCR, and its TCRdb copy is limited to in-frame clones, with some not included. The sample records some 130,000 clones, roughly 91% being singletons. Specimen: peripheral blood. The receptor source for this set is a middle-aged man with active or convalescent COVID-19.

The V call is TRBV2, the J call TRBJ2-3; 7 bases agree with TRBD1. The CDR3 spans 14 residues. Germline trimming cut 7 bases from V and 0 bases from J; bases unmatched to any gene: 4. The germline gives CDR1 SNHLY, CDR2 FYNNEI. The CDR3 DNA reads as TGTGCCAGCAATTGGGACAGCAGCACAGATACGCAGTATTTT. This translates into CASNWDSSTDTQYF.

The V and J genes are TRBV10-3 and TRBJ1-3; no reliable D call. The CDR3 contains 14 residues. Trimming pared 2 bases from V and 2 bases from J, leaving 7 bases between. The germline V gene encodes CDR1 ENHRY and CDR2 SYGVKD. CDR3 in amino acids: CAISEPAAGNTIYF. In nucleotides, the CDR3 is TGTGCCATCAGTGAGCCCGCAGCTGGAAACACCATATATTTT.